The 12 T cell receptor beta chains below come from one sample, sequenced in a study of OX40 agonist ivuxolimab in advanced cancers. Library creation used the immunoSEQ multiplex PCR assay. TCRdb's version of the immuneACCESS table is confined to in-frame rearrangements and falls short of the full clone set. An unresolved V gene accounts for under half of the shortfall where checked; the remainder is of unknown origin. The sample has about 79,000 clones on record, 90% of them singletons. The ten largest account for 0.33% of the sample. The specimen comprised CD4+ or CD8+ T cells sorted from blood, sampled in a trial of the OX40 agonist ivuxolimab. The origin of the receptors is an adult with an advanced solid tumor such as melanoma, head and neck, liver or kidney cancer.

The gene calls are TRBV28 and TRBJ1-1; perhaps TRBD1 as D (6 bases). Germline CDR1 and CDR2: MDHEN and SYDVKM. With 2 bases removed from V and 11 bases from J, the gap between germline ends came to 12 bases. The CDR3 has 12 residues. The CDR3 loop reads CASSLRQVFAFF. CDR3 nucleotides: TGTGCCAGCAGTTTAAGACAGGTGTTTGCTTTCTTT.

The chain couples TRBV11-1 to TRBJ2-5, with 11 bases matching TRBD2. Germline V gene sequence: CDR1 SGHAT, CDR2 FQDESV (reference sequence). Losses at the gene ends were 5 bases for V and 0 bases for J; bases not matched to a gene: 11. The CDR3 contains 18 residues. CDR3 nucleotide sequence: TGTGCCAGCAGCCCGGGGGTCGGGACTAGCGGCTACCAAGAGACCCAGTACTTC. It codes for CASSPGVGTSGYQETQYF.

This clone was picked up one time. The CDR3 DNA reads TGTGCCAGCAGCTGGGGTGGGGGCAGCCTAATACAAGAGACCCAGTACTTC. This sequence encodes CASSWGGGSLIQETQYF. This rearrangement joins TRBV5-4 to TRBJ2-5; the D gene is possibly TRBD1 (6 bases). The CDR3 totals 17 residues. Trimming left V 3 bases short and J 2 bases short, with 20 bases between. CDR1 and CDR2 (germline): SGHNT, YYREEE (reference sequence).

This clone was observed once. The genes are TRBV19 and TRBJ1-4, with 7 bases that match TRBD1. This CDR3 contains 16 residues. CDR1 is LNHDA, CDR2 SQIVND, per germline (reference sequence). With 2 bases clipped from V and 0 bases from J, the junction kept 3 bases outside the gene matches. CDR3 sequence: CASSIRGTATNEKLFF. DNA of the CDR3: TGTGCCAGTAGTATAAGAGGGACAGCAACTAATGAAAAACTGTTTTTT. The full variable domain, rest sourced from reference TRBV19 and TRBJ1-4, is DGGITQSPKYLFRKEGQNVTLSCEQNLNHDAMYWYRQDPGQGLRLIYYSQIVNDFQKGDIAEGYSVSREKKESFPLTVTSAQKNPTAFYLCASSIRGTATNEKLFFGSGTQLSVL.

CDR3 nucleotide sequence: TGTGCCAGCAGCTCGTACGGGCTCTATGGCTACACCTTC. It translates to CASSSYGLYGYTF. The chain uses TRBV11-3 and TRBJ1-2; no definite D call. The CDR3 is 13 amino acids. Trimming shortened V by 4 bases and J by 4 bases, and 10 bases separated the two germline ends. In germline, CDR1 is SGHNT, CDR2 YENEEA.

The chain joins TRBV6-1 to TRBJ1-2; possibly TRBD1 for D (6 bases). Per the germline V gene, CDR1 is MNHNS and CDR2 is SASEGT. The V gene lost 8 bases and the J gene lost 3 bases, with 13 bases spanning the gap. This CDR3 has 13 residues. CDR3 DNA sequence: TGTGCCAGCGGGGTTAACAGGGACTATGGCTACACCTTC. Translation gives CASGVNRDYGYTF.

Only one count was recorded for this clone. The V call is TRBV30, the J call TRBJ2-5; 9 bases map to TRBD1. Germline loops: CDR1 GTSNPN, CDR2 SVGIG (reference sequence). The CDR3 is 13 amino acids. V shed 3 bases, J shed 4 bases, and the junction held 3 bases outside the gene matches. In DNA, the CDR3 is TGTGCCTGGAGGTTACAGGGGGCAGAGACCCAGTACTTC. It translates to CAWRLQGAETQYF.

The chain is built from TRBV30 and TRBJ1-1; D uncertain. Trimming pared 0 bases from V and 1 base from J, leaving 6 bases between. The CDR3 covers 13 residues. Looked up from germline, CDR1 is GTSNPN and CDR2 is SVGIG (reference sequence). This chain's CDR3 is CAWSVSENTEAFF. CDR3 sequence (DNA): TGTGCCTGGAGTGTATCAGAGAACACTGAAGCTTTCTTT. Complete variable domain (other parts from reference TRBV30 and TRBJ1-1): SQTIHQWPATLVQPVGSPLSLECTVEGTSNPNLYWYRQAAGRGLQLLFYSVGIGQISSEVPQNLSASRPQDRQFILSSKKLLLSDSGFYLCAWSVSENTEAFFGQGTRLTVV.

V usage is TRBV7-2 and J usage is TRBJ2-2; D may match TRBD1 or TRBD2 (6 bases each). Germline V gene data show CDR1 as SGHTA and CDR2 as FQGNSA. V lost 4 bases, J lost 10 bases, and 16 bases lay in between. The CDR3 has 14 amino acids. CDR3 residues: CASSSLGGQVELFF. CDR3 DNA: TGTGCCAGCAGCTCCCTGGGGGGCCAGGTGGAGCTGTTTTTT.

The CDR3 here is CASSGGTGGYGYTF. Written as DNA, the CDR3 is TGCGCCAGCAGCGGAGGGACAGGGGGCTATGGCTACACCTTC. The chain recombines TRBV5-1 with TRBJ1-2; 11 bases fit TRBD1. Germline V gives CDR1 SGHRS, CDR2 YFSETQ. The CDR3 totals 14 residues. With 4 bases clipped from V and 4 bases from J, the junction kept 3 bases outside the gene matches.

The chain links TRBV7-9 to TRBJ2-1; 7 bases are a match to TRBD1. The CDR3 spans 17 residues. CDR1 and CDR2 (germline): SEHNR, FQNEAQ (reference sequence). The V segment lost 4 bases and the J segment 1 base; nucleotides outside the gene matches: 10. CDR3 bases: TGTGCCAGCAGCTCCGCCCAAGGGACAGCATCCTACAATGAGCAGTTCTTC. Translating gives CASSSAQGTASYNEQFF.

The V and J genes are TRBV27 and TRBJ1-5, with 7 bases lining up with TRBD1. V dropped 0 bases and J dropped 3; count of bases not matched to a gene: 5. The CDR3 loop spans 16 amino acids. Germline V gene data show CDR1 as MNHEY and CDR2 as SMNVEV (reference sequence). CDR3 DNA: TGTGCCAGCAGTTTATCTGCACAGGGGAACAATCAGCCCCAGCATTTT. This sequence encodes CASSLSAQGNNQPQHF.